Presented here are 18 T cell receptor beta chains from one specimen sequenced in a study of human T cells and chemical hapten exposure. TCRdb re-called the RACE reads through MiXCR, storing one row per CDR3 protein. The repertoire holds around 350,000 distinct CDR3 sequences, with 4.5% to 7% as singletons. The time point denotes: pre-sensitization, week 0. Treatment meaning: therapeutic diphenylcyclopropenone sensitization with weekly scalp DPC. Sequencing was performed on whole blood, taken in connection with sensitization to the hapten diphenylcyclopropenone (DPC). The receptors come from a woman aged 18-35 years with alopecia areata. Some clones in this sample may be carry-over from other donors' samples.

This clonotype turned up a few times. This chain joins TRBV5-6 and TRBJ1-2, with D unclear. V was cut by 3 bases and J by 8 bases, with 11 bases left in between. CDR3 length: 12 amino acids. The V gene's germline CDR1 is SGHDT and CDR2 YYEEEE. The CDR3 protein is CASSSVDSGYTF. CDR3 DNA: TGTGCCAGCAGCTCTGTCGACTCCGGCTACACCTTC.

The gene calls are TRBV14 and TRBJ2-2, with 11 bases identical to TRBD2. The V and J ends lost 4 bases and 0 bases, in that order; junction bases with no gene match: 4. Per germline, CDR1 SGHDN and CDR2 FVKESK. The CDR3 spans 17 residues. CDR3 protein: CASSPQLAGANTGELFF. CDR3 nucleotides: TGTGCCAGCAGCCCCCAACTAGCGGGGGCGAACACCGGGGAGCTGTTTTTT.

The CDR3 coding sequence is TGTGCCAGCACCAGCGATACGCAGTATTTT. It yields the protein CASTSDTQYF. The rearrangement uses TRBV12-3 or TRBV12-4 and TRBJ2-3; D unresolved. Trimming removed 7 bases at V and 6 bases at J, with 5 bases between. The CDR3 is 10 residues long.

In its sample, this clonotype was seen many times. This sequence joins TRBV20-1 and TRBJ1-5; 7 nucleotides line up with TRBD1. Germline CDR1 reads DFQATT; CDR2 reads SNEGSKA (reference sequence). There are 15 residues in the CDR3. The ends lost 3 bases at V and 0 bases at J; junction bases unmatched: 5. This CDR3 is CSASGDRYSNQPQHF. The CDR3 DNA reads TGCAGTGCTAGCGGGGACAGATATAGCAATCAGCCCCAGCATTTT.

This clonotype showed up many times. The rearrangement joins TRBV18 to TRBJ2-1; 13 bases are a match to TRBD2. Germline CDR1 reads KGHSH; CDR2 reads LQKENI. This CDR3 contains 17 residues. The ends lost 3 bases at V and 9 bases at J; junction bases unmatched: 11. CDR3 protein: CASSPIAGTSGEGEQFF. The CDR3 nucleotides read TGTGCCAGCTCACCGATAGCCGGGACTAGCGGGGAGGGTGAGCAGTTCTTC.

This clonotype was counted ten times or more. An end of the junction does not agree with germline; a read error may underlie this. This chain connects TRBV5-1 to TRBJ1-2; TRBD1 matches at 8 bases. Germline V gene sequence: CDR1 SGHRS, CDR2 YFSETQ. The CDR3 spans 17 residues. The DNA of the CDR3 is TGCGCCAGCAGCTTGGCGAAGACAGGGGATCCTGCAAAAGGCCGTTTCTTC. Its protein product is CASSLAKTGDPAKGRFF.

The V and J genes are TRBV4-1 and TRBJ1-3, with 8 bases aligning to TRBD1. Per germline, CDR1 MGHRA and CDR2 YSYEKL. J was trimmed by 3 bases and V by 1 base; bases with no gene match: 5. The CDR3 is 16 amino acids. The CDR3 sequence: CASSQVARGLGNTIYF. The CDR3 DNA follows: TGCGCCAGCAGCCAAGTGGCCAGGGGGCTTGGAAACACCATATATTTT.

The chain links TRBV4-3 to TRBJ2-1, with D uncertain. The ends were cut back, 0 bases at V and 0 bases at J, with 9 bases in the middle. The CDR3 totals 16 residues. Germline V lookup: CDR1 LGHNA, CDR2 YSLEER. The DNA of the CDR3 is TGCGCCAGCAGCCAAGAAGCCCGCAGCTCCTACAATGAGCAGTTCTTC. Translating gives CASSQEARSSYNEQFF.

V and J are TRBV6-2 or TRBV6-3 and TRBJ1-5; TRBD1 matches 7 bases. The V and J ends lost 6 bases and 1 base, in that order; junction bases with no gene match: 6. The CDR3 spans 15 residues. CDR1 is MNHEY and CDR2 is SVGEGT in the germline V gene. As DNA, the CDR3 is TGTGCCAGCAGGTCGACAGGGTCAAGCAATCAGCCCCAGCATTTT. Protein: CASRSTGSSNQPQHF.

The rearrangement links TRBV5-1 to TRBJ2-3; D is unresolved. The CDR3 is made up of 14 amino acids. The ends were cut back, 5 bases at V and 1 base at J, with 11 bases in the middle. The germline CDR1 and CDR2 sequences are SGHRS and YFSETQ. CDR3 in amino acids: CASSGFPGTDTQYF. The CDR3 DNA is TGCGCCAGCAGTGGGTTTCCAGGCACAGATACGCAGTATTTT.

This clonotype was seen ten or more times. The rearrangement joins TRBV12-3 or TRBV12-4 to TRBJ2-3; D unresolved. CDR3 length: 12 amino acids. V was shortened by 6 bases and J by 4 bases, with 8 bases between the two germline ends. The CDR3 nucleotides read TGTGCCAGCAGCCCCGCAGCAGATACGCAGTATTTT. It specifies CASSPAADTQYF.

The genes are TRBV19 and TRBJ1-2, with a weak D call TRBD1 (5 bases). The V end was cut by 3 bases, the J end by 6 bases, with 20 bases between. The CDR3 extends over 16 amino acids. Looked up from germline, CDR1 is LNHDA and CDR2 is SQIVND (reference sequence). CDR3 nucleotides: TGTGCCAGTAGTATTCCACCAGGATCACGAGGGGATGGCTACACCTTC. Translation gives CASSIPPGSRGDGYTF.

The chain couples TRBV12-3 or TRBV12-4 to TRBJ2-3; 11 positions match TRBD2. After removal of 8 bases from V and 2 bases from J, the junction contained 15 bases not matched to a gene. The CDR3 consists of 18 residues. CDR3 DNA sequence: TGTGCCAGCGGACGATTAAGACTAGCGGGGAGCCTCACAGATACGCAGTATTTT. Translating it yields CASGRLRLAGSLTDTQYF.

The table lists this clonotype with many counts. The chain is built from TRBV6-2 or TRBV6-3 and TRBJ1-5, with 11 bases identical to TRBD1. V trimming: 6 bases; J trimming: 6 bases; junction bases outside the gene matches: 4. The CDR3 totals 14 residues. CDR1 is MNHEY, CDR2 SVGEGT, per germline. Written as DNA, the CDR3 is TGTGCCAGCAGCAAGGACAGGGGGCTTCAGCCCCAGCATTTT. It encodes CASSKDRGLQPQHF.

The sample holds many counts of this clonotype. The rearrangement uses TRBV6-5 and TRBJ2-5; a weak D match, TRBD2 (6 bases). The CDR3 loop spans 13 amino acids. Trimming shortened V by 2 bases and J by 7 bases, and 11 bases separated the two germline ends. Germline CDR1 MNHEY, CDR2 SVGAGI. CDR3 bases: TGTGCCAGCAGTTACGGCGGGGAAGGGACCCAGTACTTC. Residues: CASSYGGEGTQYF.

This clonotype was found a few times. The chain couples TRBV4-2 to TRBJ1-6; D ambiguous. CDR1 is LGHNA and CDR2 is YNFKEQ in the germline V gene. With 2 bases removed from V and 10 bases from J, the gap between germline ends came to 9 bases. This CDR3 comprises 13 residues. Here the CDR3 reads CASSQSTGSPLHF. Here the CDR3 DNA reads TGTGCCAGCAGCCAAAGTACTGGATCACCCCTCCACTTT.

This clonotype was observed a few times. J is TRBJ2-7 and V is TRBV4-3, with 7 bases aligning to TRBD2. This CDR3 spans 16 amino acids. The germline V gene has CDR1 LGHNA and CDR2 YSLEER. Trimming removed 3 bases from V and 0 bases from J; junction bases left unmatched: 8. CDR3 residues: CASSHDLAASSYEQYF. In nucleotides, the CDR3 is TGCGCCAGCAGCCACGACCTAGCGGCTAGCTCCTACGAGCAGTACTTC.

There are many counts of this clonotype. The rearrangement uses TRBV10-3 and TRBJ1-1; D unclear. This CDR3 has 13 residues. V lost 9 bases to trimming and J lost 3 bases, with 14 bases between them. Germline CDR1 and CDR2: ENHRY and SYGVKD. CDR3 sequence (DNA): TGTGCCATGACGGGGTCATTGGACACTGAAGCTTTCTTT. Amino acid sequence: CAMTGSLDTEAFF.